This T cell receptor beta chain was observed in a study of cytomegalovirus exposure and HLA in healthy donors. On this clone: Its antigen is still unknown.

Vbeta (60) and Jbeta (13) primers were used in the PCR. Method: immunoSEQ multiplex PCR; TCRdb's copy keeps in-frame clones and lacks some. The sample has 95,000 to 100,000 clones, about 72% seen once. V was clipped by 4 bases and J by 0 bases; unmatched bases: 4. The germline gives CDR1 MNHNS, CDR2 SASEGT. This CDR3 has 16 amino acids. Study-wide results and caveats: Presence/absence analyses took donor sequencing depth as roughly uniform.

This chain uses TRBV6-1 with TRBJ1-3, with 9 nucleotides matching TRBD1. Sequencing was done on a sample of PBMCs. The TCR originated in a woman in her sixties in good health and CMV-seropositive. The DNA of the CDR3 is TGTGCCAGCAGTGCACAGGGGGCTAACTCTGGAAACACCATATATTTT. Its protein product is CASSAQGANSGNTIYF.